This record covers a single T cell receptor beta chain. Antigen specificity is unknown. This sample is drawn from a study of blood T cells in healthy people across ages. Findings and caveats of the study: Whereas aged donors had fewer naive CD4+ cells, long-lived donors had more of them and higher diversity. Older age coincided with a roughly linear decline in TCR beta diversity per million T cells.

Each donor had around 10 milliliters of peripheral blood drawn. The CDR3 totals 16 residues. Germline CDR1 and CDR2: SGHTA and FQGNSA. V was pared by 2 bases and J by 4 bases, with 4 bases of the junction left unmatched. Combining a sample-barcoded 5' primer with a J-beta primer mix, a second PCR ran for roughly 7 to 11 cycles. Per sample, CDR3-containing paired-end reads numbered at least 3 million. MiXCR was run by TCRdb on the 5' RACE reads, yielding one entry per CDR3 protein. This table has about 1.5 million distinct CDR3 sequences, approximately 42% appearing once. Sequencing was done on a sample of blood. This sequence was found in a woman younger than 35 in good health. The chain has TRBV7-2 and TRBJ2-2, with 10 nucleotides matching TRBD2. CDR3 in amino acids: CASSLLAGDLTGELFF. The CDR3 DNA sequence: TGTGCCAGCAGCTTACTAGCGGGGGACCTCACCGGGGAGCTGTTTTTT.